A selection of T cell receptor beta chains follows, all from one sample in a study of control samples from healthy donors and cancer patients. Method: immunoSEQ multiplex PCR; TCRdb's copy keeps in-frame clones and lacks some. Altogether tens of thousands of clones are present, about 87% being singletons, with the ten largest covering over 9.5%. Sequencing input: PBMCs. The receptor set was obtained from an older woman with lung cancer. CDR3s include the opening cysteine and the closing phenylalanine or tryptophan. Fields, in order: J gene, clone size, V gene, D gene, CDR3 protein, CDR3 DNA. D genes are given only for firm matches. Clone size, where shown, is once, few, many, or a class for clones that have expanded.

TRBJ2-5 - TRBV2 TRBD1 CASSDLDRGETQYF TGTGCCAGCAGTGACCTGGACAGGGGCGAGACCCAGTACTTC
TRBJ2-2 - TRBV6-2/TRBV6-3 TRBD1 CASSPQGVAGELFF TGTGCCAGCAGCCCACAGGGGGTCGCCGGGGAGCTGTTTTTT
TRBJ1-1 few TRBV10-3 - CAISETGMDTEAFF TGTGCCATCAGTGAGACGGGGATGGACACTGAAGCTTTCTTT
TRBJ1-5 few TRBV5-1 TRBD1 CASSASEGAGQPQHF TGCGCCAGCAGCGCGTCCGAGGGGGCGGGTCAGCCCCAGCATTTT
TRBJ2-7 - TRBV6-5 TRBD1 CASSPQDRFYEQYF TGTGCCAGCAGTCCCCAGGACAGGTTCTACGAGCAGTACTTC
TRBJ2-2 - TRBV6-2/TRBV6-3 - CASSTGGTGELFF TGTGCCAGCAGTACGGGTGGAACCGGGGAGCTGTTTTTT
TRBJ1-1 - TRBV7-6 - CASSLGGQNTEAFF TGTGCCAGCAGCTTAGGTGGGCAGAACACTGAAGCTTTCTTT
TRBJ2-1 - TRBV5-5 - CASSLMRGNEQFF TGTGCCAGCAGCTTGATGAGGGGAAATGAGCAGTTCTTC
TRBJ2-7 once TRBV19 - CASSIAETALGGEQYF TGTGCCAGTAGTATAGCAGAGACAGCCTTAGGAGGGGAGCAGTACTTC
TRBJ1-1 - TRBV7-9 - CASSLTTRGAGTEAFF TGTGCCAGCAGCTTAACAACACGGGGGGCGGGAACTGAAGCTTTCTTT
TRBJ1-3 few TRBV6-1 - CASSEVSTLSGNTIYF TGTGCCAGCAGTGAGGTGTCTACCCTCTCTGGAAACACCATATATTTT
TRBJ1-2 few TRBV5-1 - CASSLGDGYGYTF TGCGCCAGCAGCTTAGGGGACGGCTATGGCTACACCTTC
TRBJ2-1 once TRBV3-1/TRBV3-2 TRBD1 CASSQVWDREVQFF TGTGCCAGCAGCCAAGTCTGGGACAGGGAGGTTCAGTTCTTC
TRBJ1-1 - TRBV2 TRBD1 CASGQGRGTEAFF TGTGCCAGCGGACAGGGTCGAGGTACTGAAGCTTTCTTT
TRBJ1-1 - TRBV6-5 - CASCRDTEAFF TGTGCCAGCTGCCGGGACACTGAAGCTTTCTTT
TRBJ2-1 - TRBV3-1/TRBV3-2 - CASSDDWGSHSYNEQFF TGTGCCAGCAGTGACGACTGGGGTAGCCATTCCTACAATGAGCAGTTCTTC